This TCR beta chain was captured by sequencing in a study of cytomegalovirus exposure and HLA in healthy donors. General study results and limits: Several top significant clusters appeared, in a later analysis, to be linked to common viral pathogens. The presence/absence work took it that sequencing depth was about the same across donors.

Note on this clone: Its antigen is unidentified.

The PCR ran on 60 Vbeta and 13 Jbeta primers. This table comes from immunoSEQ multiplex PCR, and its TCRdb copy is limited to in-frame clones, with some not included. The listing records 100,000 to 150,000 clones. This CDR3 contains 12 residues. Germline assignment: CDR1 MNHEY and CDR2 SMNVEV (reference sequence). Trimming left V 3 bases short and J 9 bases short, with 9 bases between. Donors were nominally healthy when sampled, though unrecorded immune exposures were likely. The V gene is TRBV27, the J gene TRBJ2-1; D gene uncertain. Sequencing was carried out using PBMCs. The source of this sequence is a man aged 18-30 years in good health and CMV-seronegative. The DNA of the CDR3 is TGTGCCAGCAGTTTGCCAGGTGGTGAGCAGTTCTTC. Translated: CASSLPGGEQFF.